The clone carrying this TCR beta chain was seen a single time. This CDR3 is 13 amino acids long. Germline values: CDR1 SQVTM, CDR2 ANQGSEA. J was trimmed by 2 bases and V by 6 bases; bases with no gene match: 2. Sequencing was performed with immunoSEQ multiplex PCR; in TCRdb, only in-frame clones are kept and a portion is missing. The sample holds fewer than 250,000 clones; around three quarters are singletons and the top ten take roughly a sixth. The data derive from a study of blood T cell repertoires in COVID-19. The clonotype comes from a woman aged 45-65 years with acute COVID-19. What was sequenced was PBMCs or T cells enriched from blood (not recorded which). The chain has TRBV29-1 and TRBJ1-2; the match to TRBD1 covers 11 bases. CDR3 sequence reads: CSVGTGGNYGYTF. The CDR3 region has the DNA TGCAGCGTCGGGACAGGGGGAAACTATGGCTACACCTTC.